This TCR beta chain is drawn from a study of T cell responses to AZD1222 COVID-19 vaccine. About this clone: Its specificity is not known.

Losses at the gene ends were 6 bases for V and 7 bases for J; bases not matched to a gene: 6. CDR1 is KGHSH and CDR2 is LQKENI in the germline V gene. The CDR3 has 12 residues. Study conclusions and caveats: There were mostly white British donors and more females than males, and clonal diversity was possibly underestimated. A rise in Spike-specific TCR breadth and depth followed two AZD1222 doses.

Some clones are missing from TCRdb's copy, which holds only in-frame ones; the method was immunoSEQ multiplex PCR. The sample contains around 75,000 clones, about 87% of which appear only once. Source: peripheral blood, taken 28 days after the second dose of the MenACWY control vaccine. This TCR derives from an adult who received the MenACWY meningococcal vaccine as a control. The chain recombines TRBV18 with TRBJ2-7, with 7 bases that match TRBD1. CDR3 protein: CASSSDRVEQYF. CDR3 nucleotide sequence: TGTGCCAGCTCCTCCGACAGGGTTGAGCAGTACTTC.